This T cell receptor (beta chain) was observed in a study of response to subunit inactivated influenza vaccine. Germline values: CDR1 SGHNT, CDR2 YYREEE (reference sequence). This CDR3 comprises 14 residues. V shed 2 bases and J 6 bases; nucleotides not matched to a gene: 7. Findings and caveats of the study: Few new T cells, the authors suggested, are recruited by each seasonal influenza vaccination.

In TCRdb, the RT-PCR reads were re-called with MiXCR into one record per CDR3 protein. The data contain roughly 290,000 distinct CDR3 sequences, around a fifth of them singletons. This clonotype occurred a few times. Antigen specificity is unknown. The specimen comprised PBMCs from blood, sampled less than 22 months after vaccination. This receptor was obtained from a man between 50 and 69 years old who received an inactivated influenza vaccine. This chain links TRBV5-4 with TRBJ2-7; 8 bases are a match to TRBD2. The CDR3 bases are TGTGCCAGCAGCTTTTTACGGGAGGGCCGCGAGCAGTACTTC. Amino acids: CASSFLREGREQYF.